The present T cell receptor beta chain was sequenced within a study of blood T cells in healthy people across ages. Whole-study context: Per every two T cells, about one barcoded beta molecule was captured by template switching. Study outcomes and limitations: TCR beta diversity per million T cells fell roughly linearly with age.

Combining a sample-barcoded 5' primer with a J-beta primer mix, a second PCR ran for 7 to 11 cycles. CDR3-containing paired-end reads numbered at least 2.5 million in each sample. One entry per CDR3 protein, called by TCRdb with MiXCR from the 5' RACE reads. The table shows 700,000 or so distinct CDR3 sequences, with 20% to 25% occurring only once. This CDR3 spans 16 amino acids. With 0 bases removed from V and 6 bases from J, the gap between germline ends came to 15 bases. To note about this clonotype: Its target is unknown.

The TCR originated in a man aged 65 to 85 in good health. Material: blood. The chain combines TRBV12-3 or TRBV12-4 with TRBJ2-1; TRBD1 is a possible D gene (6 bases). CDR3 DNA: TGTGCCAGCAGTTTAGCCGGGACAAGGAGAGGCAATGAGCAGTTCTTC. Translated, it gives CASSLAGTRRGNEQFF.